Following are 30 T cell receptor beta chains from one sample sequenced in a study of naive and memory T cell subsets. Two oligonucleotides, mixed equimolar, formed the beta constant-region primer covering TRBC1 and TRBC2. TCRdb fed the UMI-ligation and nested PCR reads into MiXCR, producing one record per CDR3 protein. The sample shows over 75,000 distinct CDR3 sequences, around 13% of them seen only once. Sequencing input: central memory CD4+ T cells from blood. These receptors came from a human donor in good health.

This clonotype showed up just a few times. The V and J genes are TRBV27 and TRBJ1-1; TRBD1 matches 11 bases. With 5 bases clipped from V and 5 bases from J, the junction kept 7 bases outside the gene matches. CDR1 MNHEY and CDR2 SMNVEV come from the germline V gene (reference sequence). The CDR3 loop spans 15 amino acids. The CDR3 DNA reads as TGTGCCAGCAGTAAAGGACAGGGGGCTTTTACTGAAGCTTTCTTT. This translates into CASSKGQGAFTEAFF.

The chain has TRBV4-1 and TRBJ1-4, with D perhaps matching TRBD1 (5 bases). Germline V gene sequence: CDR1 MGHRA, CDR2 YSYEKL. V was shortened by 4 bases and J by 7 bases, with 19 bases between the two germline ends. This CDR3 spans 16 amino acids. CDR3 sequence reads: CASSPGMTDYFEKLFF. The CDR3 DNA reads TGCGCCAGCAGCCCGGGGATGACAGACTATTTTGAAAAACTGTTTTTT.

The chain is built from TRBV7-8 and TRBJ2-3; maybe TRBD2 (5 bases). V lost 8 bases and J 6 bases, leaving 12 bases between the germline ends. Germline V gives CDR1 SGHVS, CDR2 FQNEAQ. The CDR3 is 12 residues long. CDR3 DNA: TGTGCCAGCGAGGCTAGCAGGGATACGCAGTATTTT. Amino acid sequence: CASEASRDTQYF.

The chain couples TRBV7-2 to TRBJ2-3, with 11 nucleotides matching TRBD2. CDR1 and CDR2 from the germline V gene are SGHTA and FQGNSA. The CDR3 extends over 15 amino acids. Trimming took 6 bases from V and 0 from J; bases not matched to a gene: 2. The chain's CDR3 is CASRRTSGSTDTQYF. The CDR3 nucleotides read TGTGCCAGCAGGCGGACTAGCGGGAGCACAGATACGCAGTATTTT. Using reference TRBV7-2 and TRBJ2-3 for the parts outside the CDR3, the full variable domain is GAGVSQSPSNKVTEKGKDVELRCDPISGHTALYWYRQSLGQGLEFLIYFQGNSAPDKSGLPSDRFSAERTGGSVSTLTIQRTQQEDSAVYLCASRRTSGSTDTQYFGPGTRLTVL.

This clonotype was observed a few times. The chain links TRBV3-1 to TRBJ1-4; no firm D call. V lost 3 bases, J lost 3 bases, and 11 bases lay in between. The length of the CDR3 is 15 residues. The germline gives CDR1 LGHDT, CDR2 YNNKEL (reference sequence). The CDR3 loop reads CASSQEAWSNEKLFF. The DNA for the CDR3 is TGTGCCAGCAGCCAGGAGGCGTGGTCTAATGAAAAACTGTTTTTT.

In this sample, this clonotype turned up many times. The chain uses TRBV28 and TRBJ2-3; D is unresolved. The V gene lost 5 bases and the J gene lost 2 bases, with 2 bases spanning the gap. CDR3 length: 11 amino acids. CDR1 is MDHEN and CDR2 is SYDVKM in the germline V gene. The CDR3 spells CASSVTDTQYF. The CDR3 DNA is TGTGCCAGCAGTGTCACAGATACGCAGTATTTT.

The CDR3 DNA follows: TGTGCCAGCAGTCACAATGCGGGACATTTTTATAGCAATCAGCCCCAGCATTTT. Protein sequence: CASSHNAGHFYSNQPQHF. The chain employs TRBV5-6 and TRBJ1-5, with D tentatively TRBD1 (6 bases). Germline CDR1 and CDR2: SGHDT and YYEEEE. Trimming took off 5 bases at V and 0 bases at J, with 21 bases between the two ends. This CDR3 has 18 amino acids.

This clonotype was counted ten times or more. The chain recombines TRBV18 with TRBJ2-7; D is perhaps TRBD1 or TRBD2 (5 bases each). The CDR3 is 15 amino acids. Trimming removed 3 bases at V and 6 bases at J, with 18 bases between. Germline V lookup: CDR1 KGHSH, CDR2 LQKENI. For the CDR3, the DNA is TGTGCCAGCTCACCCTTCGCTGGACCTGGGGGCGAGCAGTACTTC. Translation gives CASSPFAGPGGEQYF.

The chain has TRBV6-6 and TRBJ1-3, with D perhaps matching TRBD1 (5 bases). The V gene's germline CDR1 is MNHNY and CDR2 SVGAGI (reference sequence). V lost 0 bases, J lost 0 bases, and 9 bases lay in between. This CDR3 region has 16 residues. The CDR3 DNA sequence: TGTGCCAGCAGTTACTCCCGCAGGGACTCTGGAAACACCATATATTTT. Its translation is CASSYSRRDSGNTIYF.

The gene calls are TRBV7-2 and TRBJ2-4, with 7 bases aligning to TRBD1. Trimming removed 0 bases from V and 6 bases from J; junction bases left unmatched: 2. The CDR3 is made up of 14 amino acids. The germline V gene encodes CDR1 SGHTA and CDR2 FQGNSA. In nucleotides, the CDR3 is TGTGCCAGCAGCTTAGCAGGGGGCGGAAACATTCAGTACTTC. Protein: CASSLAGGGNIQYF. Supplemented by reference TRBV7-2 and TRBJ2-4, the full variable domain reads GAGVSQSPSNKVTEKGKDVELRCDPISGHTALYWYRQSLGQGLEFLIYFQGNSAPDKSGLPSDRFSAERTGGSVSTLTIQRTQQEDSAVYLCASSLAGGGNIQYFGAGTRLSVL.

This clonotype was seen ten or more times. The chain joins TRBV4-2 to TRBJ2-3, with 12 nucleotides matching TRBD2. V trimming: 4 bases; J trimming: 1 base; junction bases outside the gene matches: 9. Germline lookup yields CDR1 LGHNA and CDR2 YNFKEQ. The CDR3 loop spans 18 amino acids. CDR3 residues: CASSLRLAGEDGTDTQYF. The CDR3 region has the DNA TGTGCCAGCAGCCTACGACTAGCGGGAGAAGACGGCACAGATACGCAGTATTTT.

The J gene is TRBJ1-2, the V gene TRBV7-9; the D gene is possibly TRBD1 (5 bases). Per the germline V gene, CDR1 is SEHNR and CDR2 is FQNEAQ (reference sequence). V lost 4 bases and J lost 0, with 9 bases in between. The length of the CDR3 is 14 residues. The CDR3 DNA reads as TGTGCCAGCAGCTCTGGGGGATCTAACTATGGCTACACCTTC. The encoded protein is CASSSGGSNYGYTF.

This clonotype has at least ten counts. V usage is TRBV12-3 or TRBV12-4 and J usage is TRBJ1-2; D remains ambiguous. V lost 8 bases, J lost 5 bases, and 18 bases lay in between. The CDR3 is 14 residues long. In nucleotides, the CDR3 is TGTGCCAGCCAACCGGGAGCCAGCATTTATGGCTACACCTTC. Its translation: CASQPGASIYGYTF.

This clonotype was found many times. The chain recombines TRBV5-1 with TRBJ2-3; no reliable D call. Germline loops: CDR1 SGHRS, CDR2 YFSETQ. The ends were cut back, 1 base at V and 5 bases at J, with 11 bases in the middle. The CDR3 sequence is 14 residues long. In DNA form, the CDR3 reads TGCGCCAGCAGCTTGTTTGACCCTAAAGATACGCAGTATTTT. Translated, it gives CASSLFDPKDTQYF.

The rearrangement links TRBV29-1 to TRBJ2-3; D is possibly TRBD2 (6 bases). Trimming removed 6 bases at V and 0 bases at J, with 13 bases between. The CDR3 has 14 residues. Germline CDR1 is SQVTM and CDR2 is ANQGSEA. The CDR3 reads CSVAPGTSTDTQYF. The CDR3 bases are TGCAGCGTAGCCCCCGGGACTAGCACAGATACGCAGTATTTT.

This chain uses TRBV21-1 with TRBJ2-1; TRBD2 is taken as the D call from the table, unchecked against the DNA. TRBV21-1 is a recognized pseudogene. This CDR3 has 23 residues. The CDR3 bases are TGTGCCAGCAGCAAACGGCTCGGTAGGGCTAGCGGGAGGGCCAGTAAGGCCTACAATGAGCAGTTCTTC. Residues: CASSKRLGRASGRASKAYNEQFF.

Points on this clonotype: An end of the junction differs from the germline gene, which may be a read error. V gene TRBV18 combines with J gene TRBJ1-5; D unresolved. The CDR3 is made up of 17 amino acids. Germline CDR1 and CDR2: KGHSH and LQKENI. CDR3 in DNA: TGTGCCAGCTCACCACCTACTAGCGGAGGTAGCAATCAGCCCAAGCATTTT. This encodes CASSPPTSGGSNQPKHF.

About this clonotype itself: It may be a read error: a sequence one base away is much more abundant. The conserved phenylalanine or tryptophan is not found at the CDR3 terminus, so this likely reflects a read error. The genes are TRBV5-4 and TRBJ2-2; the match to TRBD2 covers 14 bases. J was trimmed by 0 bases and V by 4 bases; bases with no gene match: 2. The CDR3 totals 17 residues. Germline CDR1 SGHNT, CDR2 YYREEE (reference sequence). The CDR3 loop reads CASSAGLAGANTGELFL. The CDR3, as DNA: TGTGCCAGCAGCGCGGGACTAGCGGGAGCGAACACCGGGGAGCTGTTTCTT.

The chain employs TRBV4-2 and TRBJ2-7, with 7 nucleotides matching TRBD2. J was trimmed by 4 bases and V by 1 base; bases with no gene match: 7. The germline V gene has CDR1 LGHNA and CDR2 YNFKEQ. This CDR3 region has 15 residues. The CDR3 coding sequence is TGTGCCAGCAGCCAAGGAGCGGGATTGGAGTACGAGCAGTACTTC. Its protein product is CASSQGAGLEYEQYF.

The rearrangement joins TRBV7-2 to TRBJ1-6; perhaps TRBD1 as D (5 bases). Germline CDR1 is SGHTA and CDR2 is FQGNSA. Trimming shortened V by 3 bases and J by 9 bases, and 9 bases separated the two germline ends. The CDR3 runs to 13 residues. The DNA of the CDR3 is TGTGCCAGCAGCTTCCCGGGGGGTTCACCCCTCCACTTT. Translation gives CASSFPGGSPLHF.

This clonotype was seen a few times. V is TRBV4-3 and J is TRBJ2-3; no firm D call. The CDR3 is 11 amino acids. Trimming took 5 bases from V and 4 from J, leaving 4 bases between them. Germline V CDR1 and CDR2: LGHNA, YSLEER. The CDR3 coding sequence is TGCGCCAGCAGCATTTCAGATACGCAGTATTTT. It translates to CASSISDTQYF.

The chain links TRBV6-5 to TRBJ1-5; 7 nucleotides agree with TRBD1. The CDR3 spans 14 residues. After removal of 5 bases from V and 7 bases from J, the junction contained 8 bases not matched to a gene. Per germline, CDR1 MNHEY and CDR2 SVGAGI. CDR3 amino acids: CASSTPGQRQPQHF. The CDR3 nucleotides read TGTGCCAGCAGTACGCCGGGACAGCGGCAGCCCCAGCATTTT.

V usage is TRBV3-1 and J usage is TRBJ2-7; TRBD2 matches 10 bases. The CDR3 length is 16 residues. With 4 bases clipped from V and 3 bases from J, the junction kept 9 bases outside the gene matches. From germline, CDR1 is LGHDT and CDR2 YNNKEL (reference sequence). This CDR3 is CASSPWTSGAVYEQYF. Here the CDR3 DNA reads TGTGCCAGCAGCCCTTGGACTAGCGGAGCAGTCTACGAGCAGTACTTC.

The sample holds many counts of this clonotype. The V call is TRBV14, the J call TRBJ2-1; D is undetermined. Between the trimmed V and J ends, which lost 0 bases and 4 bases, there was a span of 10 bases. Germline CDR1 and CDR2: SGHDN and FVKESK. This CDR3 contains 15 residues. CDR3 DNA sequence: TGTGCCAGCAGCCAAGATTCGGCGATTTACAATGAGCAGTTCTTC. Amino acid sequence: CASSQDSAIYNEQFF.

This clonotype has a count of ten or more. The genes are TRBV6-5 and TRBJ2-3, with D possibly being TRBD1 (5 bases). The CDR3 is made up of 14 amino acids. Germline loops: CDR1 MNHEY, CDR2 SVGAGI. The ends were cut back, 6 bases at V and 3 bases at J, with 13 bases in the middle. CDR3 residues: CASRQTVLTDTQYF. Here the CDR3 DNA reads TGTGCCAGCAGGCAGACAGTCCTGACAGATACGCAGTATTTT.

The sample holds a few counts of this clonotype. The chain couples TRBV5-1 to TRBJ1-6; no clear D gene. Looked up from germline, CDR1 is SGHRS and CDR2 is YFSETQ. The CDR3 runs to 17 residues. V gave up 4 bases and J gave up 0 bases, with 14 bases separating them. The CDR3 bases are TGCGCCAGCAGCCCCACATCCGCGAGCTCCTATAATTCACCCCTCCACTTT. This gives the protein CASSPTSASSYNSPLHF.

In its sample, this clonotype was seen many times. The CDR3 nucleotides read TGTGCCAGCTCACCGGTCCCATTGGGACAGGGTTCACCCCTCCACTTT. Its protein product is CASSPVPLGQGSPLHF. This rearrangement joins TRBV18 to TRBJ1-6; TRBD1 agrees at 9 bases. The CDR3 is 16 amino acids. From germline, CDR1 is KGHSH and CDR2 LQKENI. Losses at the gene ends were 3 bases for V and 9 bases for J; bases not matched to a gene: 9. Complete variable domain (other parts from reference TRBV18 and TRBJ1-6): NAGVMQNPRHLVRRRGQEARLRCSPMKGHSHVYWYRQLPEEGLKFMVYLQKENIIDESGMPKERFSAEFPKEGPSILRIQQVVRGDSAAYFCASSPVPLGQGSPLHFGNGTRLTVT.

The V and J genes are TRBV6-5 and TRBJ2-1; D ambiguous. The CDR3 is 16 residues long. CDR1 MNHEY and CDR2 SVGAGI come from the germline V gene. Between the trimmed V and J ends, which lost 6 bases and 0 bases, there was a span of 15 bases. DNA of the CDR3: TGTGCCAGCAGGACGCTCGGGTCAAGCTCCTACAATGAGCAGTTCTTC. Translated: CASRTLGSSSYNEQFF.

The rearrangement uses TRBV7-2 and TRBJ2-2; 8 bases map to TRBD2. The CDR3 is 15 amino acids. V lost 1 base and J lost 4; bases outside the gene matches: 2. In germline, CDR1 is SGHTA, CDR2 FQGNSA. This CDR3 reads CASSLGRGGTGELFF. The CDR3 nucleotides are TGTGCCAGCAGCTTAGGACGGGGGGGCACCGGGGAGCTGTTTTTT.

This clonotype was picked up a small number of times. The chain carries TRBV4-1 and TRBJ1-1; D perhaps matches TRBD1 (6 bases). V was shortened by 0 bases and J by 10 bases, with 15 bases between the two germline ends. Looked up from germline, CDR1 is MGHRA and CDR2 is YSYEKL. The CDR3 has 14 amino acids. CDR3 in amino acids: CASSQDTGRVAAFF. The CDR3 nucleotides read TGCGCCAGCAGCCAAGACACAGGGCGAGTTGCAGCTTTCTTT.